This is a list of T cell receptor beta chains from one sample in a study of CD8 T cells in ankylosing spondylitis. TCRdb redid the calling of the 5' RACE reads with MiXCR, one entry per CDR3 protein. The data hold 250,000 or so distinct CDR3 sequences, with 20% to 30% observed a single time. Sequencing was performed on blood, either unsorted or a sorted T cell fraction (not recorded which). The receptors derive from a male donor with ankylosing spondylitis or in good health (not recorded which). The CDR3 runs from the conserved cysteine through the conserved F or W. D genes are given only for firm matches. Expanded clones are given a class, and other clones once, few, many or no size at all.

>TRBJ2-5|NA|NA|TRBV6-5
TGTGCCAGCAGTCCCAGGAAAGAGACCCAGTACTTC
CASSPRKETQYF
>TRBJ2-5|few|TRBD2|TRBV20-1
TGCAGTGCTAGGGCCCTGACTAGCGGGGGGGCTTTGGGAGAGACCCAGTACTTC
CSARALTSGGALGETQYF
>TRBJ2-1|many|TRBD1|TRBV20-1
TGCAGTGCTGACAGGGGGTCGAGTGAGCAGTTCTTC
CSADRGSSEQFF
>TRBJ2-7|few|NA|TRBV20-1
TGCAGTGCCACGCCGGTCCGCTCGGCGTACGAGCAGTACTTC
CSATPVRSAYEQYF
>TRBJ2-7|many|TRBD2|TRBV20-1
TGCAGTGCTAGAGAGGGACTAGCGGGGAACTACGAGCAGTACTTC
CSAREGLAGNYEQYF
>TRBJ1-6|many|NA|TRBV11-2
TGTGCCAGCACGACAGGCCTCCGCTCCTATAATTCACCCCTCCACTTT
CASTTGLRSYNSPLHF
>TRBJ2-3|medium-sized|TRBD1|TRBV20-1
TGCAGTGCCACCCCGACAGGGAGAACAGATACGCAGTATTTT
CSATPTGRTDTQYF
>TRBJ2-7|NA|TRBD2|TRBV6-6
TGTGCCAGCACCCTTCTCGGGGGGTACGAGCAGTACTTC
CASTLLGGYEQYF
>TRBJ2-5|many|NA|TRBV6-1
TGTGCCAGCAGTCAAAGGGAATTGGAGACCCAGTACTTC
CASSQRELETQYF
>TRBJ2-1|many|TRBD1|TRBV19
TGTGCCAGTAGTAGGGGACAGGGGGCTGGTGAGCAGTTCTTC
CASSRGQGAGEQFF
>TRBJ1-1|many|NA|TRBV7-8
TGTGCCAGCAGATTAGGGGTCTGGGGCACTTCGGCTTTCTTT
CASRLGVWGTSAFF
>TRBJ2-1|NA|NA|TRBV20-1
TGCAGTCCCACACCGGGCCGGTGGGGGAATGAGCAGTTCTTC
CSPTPGRWGNEQFF
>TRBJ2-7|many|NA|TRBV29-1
TGCAGCGTCAAGGGCCGGGTGTCCTACGAGCAGTACTTC
CSVKGRVSYEQYF
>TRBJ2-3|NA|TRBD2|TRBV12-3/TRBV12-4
TGTGCCAGCAGCAAGACTAGCGGGGGTGGAGATACGCAGTATTTT
CASSKTSGGGDTQYF
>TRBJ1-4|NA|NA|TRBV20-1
TGCAGTGCACCCGACGGAGAAAAACTGTTTTTT
CSAPDGEKLFF
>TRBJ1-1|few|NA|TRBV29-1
TGCAGCGTTGAAGTTGGGCCGGGCGTTTTCTTT
CSVEVGPGVFF
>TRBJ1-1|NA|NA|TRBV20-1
TGCAGTGCTAGACACGATACAGAGAACACTGAAGCTTTCTTT
CSARHDTENTEAFF
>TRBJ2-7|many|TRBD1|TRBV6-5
TGTGCCAGCAGTTACTCTGCGACAGGGAACGAGCAGTACTTC
CASSYSATGNEQYF
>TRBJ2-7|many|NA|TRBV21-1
TGTGCCAGCTTGAGGGGCTCCTACGAGCAGTACTTC
CASLRGSYEQYF
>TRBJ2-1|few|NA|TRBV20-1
TGCAGTGCCCCGTACGGGGGAGGCTCCTACAATGAGCAGTTCTTC
CSAPYGGGSYNEQFF
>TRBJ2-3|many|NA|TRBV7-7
TGTGCCAGCAGCCGGACCCCGGGACATGGGACAGATACGCAGTATTTT
CASSRTPGHGTDTQYF
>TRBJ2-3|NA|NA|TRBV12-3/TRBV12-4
TGTGCCAGCAGTCCGGTACTAGAGGCAGATACGCAGTATTTT
CASSPVLEADTQYF
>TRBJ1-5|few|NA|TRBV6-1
TGTGCCAGCAGCCCAGACAGGTTTCAGCCCCAGCATTTT
CASSPDRFQPQHF
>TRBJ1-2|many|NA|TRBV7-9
TGTGCCAGCAGCTTATCGGCAGGGCTTAGCTACACCTTC
CASSLSAGLSYTF
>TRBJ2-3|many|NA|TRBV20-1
TGCAGTGCTAGAGATGCCTTCGAGCCCGCAGATACGCAGTATTTT
CSARDAFEPADTQYF
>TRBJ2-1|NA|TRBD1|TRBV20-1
TGCAGTGCTAGTGTGACAGGGAATAATGAGCAGTTCTTC
CSASVTGNNEQFF
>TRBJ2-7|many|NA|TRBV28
TGTGCCAGCAGCCAGGGGGTAAGCGGGGGCGAGCAGTACTTC
CASSQGVSGGEQYF
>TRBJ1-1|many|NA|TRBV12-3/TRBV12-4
TGTGCCAGCAGTTTGCCCCGGAGGGACACTGAAGCTTTCTTT
CASSLPRRDTEAFF
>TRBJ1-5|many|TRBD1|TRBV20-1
TGCAGTGCTAGGAAACAGGGGAGATACAATCAGCCCCAGCATTTT
CSARKQGRYNQPQHF
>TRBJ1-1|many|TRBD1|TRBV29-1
TGCAGCGTGGGACAGGGAAGTTCTACTGAAGCTTTCTTT
CSVGQGSSTEAFF
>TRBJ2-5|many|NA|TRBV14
TGTGCCAGCAGCCAAGGCCCAGGAGGGACCCAGTACTTC
CASSQGPGGTQYF
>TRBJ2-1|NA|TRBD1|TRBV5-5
TGTGCCAGCAGCTTGGTGGGGACAGGGAGCTCCTACAATGAGCAGTTCTTC
CASSLVGTGSSYNEQFF
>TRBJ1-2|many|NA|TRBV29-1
TGCAGCCAACAGGGACTCTGTGGCTACACCTTC
CSQQGLCGYTF
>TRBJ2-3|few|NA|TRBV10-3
TGTGCCATCAGTGAGTCGGTAGTAGCGCCTCGCGATACGCAGTATTTT
CAISESVVAPRDTQYF
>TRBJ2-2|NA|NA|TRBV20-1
TGCAGTGCTAGACTAGCGGCCAGGGGCACCGGGGAGCTGTTTTTT
CSARLAARGTGELFF
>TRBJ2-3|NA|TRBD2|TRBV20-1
TGCAGTGCTAGAGATGAACTAGCGGGAAACACAGATACGCAGTATTTT
CSARDELAGNTDTQYF
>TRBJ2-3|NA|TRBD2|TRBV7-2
TGTGCCAGCAGCTTAACTAGCGGGGGGGCGGCGGATACGCAGTATTTT
CASSLTSGGAADTQYF
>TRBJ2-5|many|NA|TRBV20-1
TGCAGTGCTATTCTAGGGGGGAGACAAGAGACCCAGTACTTC
CSAILGGRQETQYF